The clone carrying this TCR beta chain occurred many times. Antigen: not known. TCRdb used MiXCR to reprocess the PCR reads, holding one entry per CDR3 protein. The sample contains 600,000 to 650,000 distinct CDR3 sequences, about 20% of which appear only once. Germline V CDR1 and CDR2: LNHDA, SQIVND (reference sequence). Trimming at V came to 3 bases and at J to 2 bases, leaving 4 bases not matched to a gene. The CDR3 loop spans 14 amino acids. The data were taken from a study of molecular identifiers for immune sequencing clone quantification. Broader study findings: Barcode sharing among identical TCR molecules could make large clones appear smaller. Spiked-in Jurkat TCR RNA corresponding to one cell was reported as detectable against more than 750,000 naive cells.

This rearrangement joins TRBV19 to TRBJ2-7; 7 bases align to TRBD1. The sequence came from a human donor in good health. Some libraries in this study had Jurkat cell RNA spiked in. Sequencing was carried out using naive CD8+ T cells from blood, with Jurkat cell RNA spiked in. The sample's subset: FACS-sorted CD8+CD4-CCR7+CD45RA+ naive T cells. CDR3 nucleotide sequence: TGTGCCAGTAGTATCTTCCAGGGGGCCTACGAGCAGTACTTC. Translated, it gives CASSIFQGAYEQYF.